The 25 T cell receptor beta chains given below trace back to one sample, sequenced in a study of T cell responses to AZD1222 COVID-19 vaccine. TCRdb's table, derived via immunoSEQ multiplex PCR, lists solely in-frame clones and lacks some. Seen here are more than 60,000 clones, around 86% observed once, and the top ten hold more than 15%. Source: peripheral blood, taken 28 days after the second AZD1222 dose. The receptor source for this set is an adult who received the AZD1222 COVID-19 vaccine.

V gene TRBV3-1 (or the pseudogene TRBV3-2) combines with J gene TRBJ1-2; D not resolved. The germline CDR1 and CDR2 sequences are LGHDT and YNNKEL (reference sequence). The V end lost 4 bases, the J end lost 7 bases, and 16 bases lay between the germline ends. CDR3 length: 14 residues. CDR3 amino acids: CASSLTQRESGYTF. In DNA, the CDR3 is TGTGCCAGCAGCCTCACGCAGAGAGAGAGTGGCTACACCTTC.

J is TRBJ1-1 and V is TRBV6-2 or TRBV6-3; D remains unclear. Deletions cut 2 bases from V and 0 bases from J, with 7 bases between. From germline, CDR1 is MNHEY and CDR2 SVGEGT. CDR3 length equals 14 residues. CDR3 DNA: TGTGCCAGCAGTTACCCAGGCCTGAACACTGAAGCTTTCTTT. It translates to CASSYPGLNTEAFF.

V and J are TRBV19 and TRBJ2-1, with TRBD2 matching 7 bases. Losses at the gene ends were 3 bases for V and 6 bases for J; bases not matched to a gene: 8. The CDR3 has 15 amino acids. In germline, CDR1 is LNHDA, CDR2 SQIVND (reference sequence). This CDR3 is CASSMGMTSFNEQFF. CDR3 in DNA: TGTGCCAGTAGTATGGGAATGACTAGCTTCAATGAGCAGTTCTTC.

The chain has TRBV7-2 and TRBJ2-7, with no clear D. The CDR3 consists of 14 residues. Trimming stripped 1 base from V and 6 bases from J, with 13 bases between. Germline V gene lookup returns CDR1 SGHTA and CDR2 FQGNSA. CDR3 DNA: TGTGCCAGCAGCTTAGTCGGTCTGGCGTCCGAGCAGTACTTC. It translates to CASSLVGLASEQYF.

The V and J genes are TRBV5-4 and TRBJ1-1; maybe TRBD1 (6 bases). The CDR3 has 12 amino acids. V lost 3 bases and J 6 bases, leaving 9 bases between the germline ends. CDR1 is SGHNT, CDR2 YYREEE, per germline (reference sequence). In DNA, the CDR3 is TGTGCCAGCAGCTGGAGGGGGGCTGAAGCTTTCTTT. Its protein product is CASSWRGAEAFF.

The chain is built from TRBV19 and TRBJ1-6; D is possibly TRBD1 (5 bases). The CDR3 extends over 17 amino acids. Germline V lookup: CDR1 LNHDA, CDR2 SQIVND (reference sequence). V was trimmed by 1 base and J by 0 bases, leaving 10 bases between them. DNA for the CDR3: TGTGCCAGTAGTATAGGTCGCGGGGCCTCCTATAATTCACCCCTCCACTTT. It specifies CASSIGRGASYNSPLHF.

Remarks on this clone: The sample has other DNA sequences that encode this CDR3 too. Here the CDR3 reads CASSQDLVQPQHF. CDR3 coding DNA: TGTGCCAGCAGCCAAGACCTTGTTCAGCCCCAGCATTTT. The gene calls are TRBV3-1 (or the pseudogene TRBV3-2) and TRBJ1-5, with unresolved D. Trimming removed 0 bases from V and 6 bases from J, with 6 bases in between. Germline lookup yields CDR1 LGHDT and CDR2 YNNKEL (reference sequence). This CDR3 has 13 amino acids.

The rearrangement links TRBV15 to TRBJ2-7; no clear D. Trimming stripped 0 bases from V and 5 bases from J, with 14 bases between. CDR1 and CDR2 from the germline V gene are LNHNV and YYDKDF (reference sequence). There are 15 residues in the CDR3. CDR3: CATSRDRSNLDEQYF. The DNA of the CDR3 is TGTGCCACCAGCAGAGATCGGTCGAATCTTGACGAGCAGTACTTC.

The J gene is TRBJ1-4, the V gene TRBV28; D is possibly TRBD1 (6 bases). The germline CDR1 and CDR2 sequences are MDHEN and SYDVKM. The CDR3 extends over 16 amino acids. Trimming cost V 2 bases and J 3 bases, with 13 bases left between them. The DNA for the CDR3 is TGTGCCAGCAGTTTAAAGTTTGGACAGTCTAATGAAAAACTGTTTTTT. Its translation is CASSLKFGQSNEKLFF. Based on the CDR3 plus reference TRBV28 and TRBJ1-4, the full variable domain is DVKVTQSSRYLVKRTGEKVFLECVQDMDHENMFWYRQDPGLGLRLIYFSYDVKMKEKGDIPEGYSVSREKKERFSLILESASTNQTSMYLCASSLKFGQSNEKLFFGSGTQLSVL.

The chain carries TRBV30 and TRBJ1-3; 10 bases line up with TRBD1. Per the germline V gene, CDR1 is GTSNPN and CDR2 is SVGIG (reference sequence). After removal of 4 bases from V and 2 bases from J, the junction contained 2 bases not matched to a gene. CDR3 length equals 14 residues. The CDR3 spells CAWTGTGAGNTIYF. The CDR3 DNA reads as TGTGCCTGGACCGGGACAGGGGCTGGAAACACCATATATTTT.

This chain uses TRBV3-1 (or the pseudogene TRBV3-2) with TRBJ1-1, with TRBD1 as a possible D gene (6 bases). This CDR3 region has 15 residues. Germline V CDR1 and CDR2: LGHDT, YNNKEL (reference sequence). Trimming removed 1 base from V and 4 bases from J, with 13 bases in between. CDR3 sequence reads: CASSQGGRGSTEAFF. DNA for the CDR3: TGTGCCAGCAGCCAAGGAGGGAGGGGGAGCACTGAAGCTTTCTTT.

The gene calls are TRBV28 and TRBJ1-2; D ambiguous. Trimming removed 8 bases from V and 4 bases from J, with 14 bases in between. CDR1 and CDR2 (germline): MDHEN, SYDVKM. CDR3 length: 13 residues. CDR3 residues: CASLDRDFYGYTF. In DNA form, the CDR3 reads TGTGCCAGCCTTGACCGCGACTTCTATGGCTACACCTTC.

The chain carries TRBV25-1 and TRBJ1-1; 7 bases are a match to TRBD1. This CDR3 contains 14 residues. The germline gives CDR1 MGHDK, CDR2 SYGVNS. With 4 bases clipped from V and 0 bases from J, the junction kept 2 bases outside the gene matches. The CDR3 reads CASSVQGLNTEAFF. The CDR3 coding sequence is TGTGCCAGCAGTGTACAGGGGCTGAACACTGAAGCTTTCTTT. Full variable domain (remainder filled in from reference TRBV25-1 and TRBJ1-1): EADIYQTPRYLVIGTGKKITLECSQTMGHDKMYWYQQDPGMELHLIHYSYGVNSTEKGDLSSESTVSRIRTEHFPLTLESARPSHTSQYLCASSVQGLNTEAFFGQGTRLTVV.

The chain recombines TRBV9 with TRBJ1-2, with no clear D. Per the germline V gene, CDR1 is SGDLS and CDR2 is YYNGEE. The CDR3 is 14 residues long. The ends were cut back, 4 bases at V and 0 bases at J, with 10 bases in the middle. This CDR3 is CASSFGWSNYGYTF. CDR3 DNA: TGTGCCAGCAGCTTCGGTTGGTCTAACTATGGCTACACCTTC.

The V and J genes are TRBV2 and TRBJ2-7; possible D gene TRBD2, 5 bases. The CDR3 is made up of 13 amino acids. V lost 8 bases and J lost 5, with 16 bases in between. The germline CDR1 and CDR2 sequences are SNHLY and FYNNEI. The CDR3 DNA sequence: TGTGCCAGCGAGGGCCCTCGGAAGGACGAGCAGTACTTC. Its protein is CASEGPRKDEQYF.

This clone was recorded only once. The chain is built from TRBV28 and TRBJ2-7; no clear D gene. The length of the CDR3 is 12 residues. V was shortened by 5 bases and J by 0 bases, with 5 bases between the two germline ends. In germline, CDR1 is MDHEN, CDR2 SYDVKM. DNA of the CDR3: TGTGCCAGCAGTCCGAACTCCTACGAGCAGTACTTC. Amino acids: CASSPNSYEQYF.

The V gene is TRBV21-1, the J gene TRBJ1-1; TRBD1 was called by the table and not checked on the DNA. TRBV21-1 is recorded as a pseudogene. This CDR3 comprises 12 residues. The CDR3: CASSKVDREEVF. DNA for the CDR3: TGTGCCAGCAGCAAAGTGGACAGGGAAGAAGTCTTT.

The rearrangement uses TRBV2 and TRBJ2-7; D unclear. From germline, CDR1 is SNHLY and CDR2 FYNNEI. V lost 6 bases, J lost 0 bases, and 12 bases lay in between. CDR3 size: 14 residues. CDR3 in DNA: TGTGCCAGCAGCGACTCAGGCGGCTCCTACGAGCAGTACTTC. Translation: CASSDSGGSYEQYF.

The J gene is TRBJ1-4, the V gene TRBV28; D is possibly TRBD1 (6 bases). Germline lookup yields CDR1 MDHEN and CDR2 SYDVKM. The V and J ends lost 2 bases and 8 bases respectively, with 15 bases between them. CDR3 length equals 15 residues. For the CDR3, the DNA is TGTGCCAGCAGTTTAGGGGGCGCGCGGTTAGAAAAACTGTTTTTT. It is translated as CASSLGGARLEKLFF.

The genes are TRBV10-3 and TRBJ1-2; D is possibly TRBD1 (5 bases). Per germline, CDR1 ENHRY and CDR2 SYGVKD. The CDR3 spans 15 residues. Trimming left V 2 bases short and J 4 bases short, with 14 bases between. The CDR3, as DNA: TGTGCCATCAGTGAGCTTTCGACCGGGACCTATGGCTACACCTTC. This translates into CAISELSTGTYGYTF.

This clone appeared a few times. V gene TRBV2 combines with J gene TRBJ2-7, with D possibly being TRBD2 (5 bases). The CDR3 contains 12 residues. Germline values: CDR1 SNHLY, CDR2 FYNNEI. V was shortened by 7 bases and J by 2 bases, with 9 bases between the two germline ends. CDR3 nucleotide sequence: TGTGCCAGCAACGGGGAACCCTACGAGCAGTACTTC. Translating it yields CASNGEPYEQYF. Supplemented by reference TRBV2 and TRBJ2-7, the full variable domain reads EPEVTQTPSHQVTQMGQEVILRCVPISNHLYFYWYRQILGQKVEFLVSFYNNEISEKSEIFDDQFSVERPDGSNFTLKIRSTKLEDSAMYFCASNGEPYEQYFGPGTRLTVT.

The chain carries TRBV9 and TRBJ2-3; D unclear. The germline V gene has CDR1 SGDLS and CDR2 YYNGEE. V lost 0 bases and J lost 4, with 9 bases in between. This CDR3 comprises 14 residues. CDR3 sequence: CASSVAPLADTQYF. In DNA form, the CDR3 reads TGTGCCAGCAGCGTAGCTCCTTTGGCAGATACGCAGTATTTT.

The CDR3 DNA reads TGCAGCGCCCCCGGTCCGGGCTTAACCGGGGGGTGGTTGACAGATACGCAGTATTTT. This sequence encodes CSAPGPGLTGGWLTDTQYF. The chain couples TRBV29-1 to TRBJ2-3, with 7 bases fitting TRBD2. Germline V gene lookup returns CDR1 SQVTM and CDR2 ANQGSEA. The CDR3 runs 19 residues. Trimming removed 7 bases from V and 3 bases from J; junction bases left unmatched: 25.

The chain links TRBV11-2 to TRBJ1-4; tentative D call: TRBD1 (5 bases). Germline V gene data show CDR1 as SGHAT and CDR2 as FQNNGV. The CDR3 runs 15 residues. Trimming pared 4 bases from V and 10 bases from J, leaving 19 bases between. DNA for the CDR3: TGTGCCAGCAGCTCCAAACCGGGACTCCTCATAAAACTGTTTTTT. Amino acid sequence: CASSSKPGLLIKLFF.

The chain has TRBV27 and TRBJ2-1; D ambiguous. Germline V CDR1 and CDR2: MNHEY, SMNVEV (reference sequence). Trimming took off 3 bases at V and 10 bases at J, with 7 bases between the two ends. The CDR3 totals 11 residues. Written as DNA, the CDR3 is TGTGCCAGCAGTTTCTTGTGGGAGCAGTTCTTC. It specifies CASSFLWEQFF.